What follows are 27 T cell receptor beta chains derived from one specimen sequenced in a study of glioma-infiltrating T cells. The iRepertoire nested amplicon-rescue multiplex PCR amplified TCR alpha and beta CDR3s from RNA. In TCRdb, the multiplex PCR reads were re-called with MiXCR into one record per CDR3 protein. The data contain 300,000 to 450,000 distinct CDR3 sequences, 41% of them singletons. The sample taken for sequencing was glioma tissue, nonneoplastic brain tissue, or PBMCs (not recorded which). The origin of the receptors is a human donor with low-grade glioma or glioblastoma, undergoing nonglioma brain surgery, or in good health (not recorded which).

In this sample, this clonotype turned up a few times. V gene TRBV5-4 combines with J gene TRBJ2-7; D not resolved. The CDR3 length is 15 residues. The V end lost 0 bases, the J end lost 5 bases, and 15 bases lay between the germline ends. Per germline, CDR1 SGHNT and CDR2 YYREEE (reference sequence). CDR3: CASSLVSTPVDEQYF. Here the CDR3 DNA reads TGTGCCAGCAGCTTGGTCTCGACCCCTGTGGACGAGCAGTACTTC.

This clonotype was recorded at least ten times. CDR3 bases: TGTGCCAGCAGCCTTTCTAGGGATACGCAGTATTTT. Its translation is CASSLSRDTQYF. This rearrangement joins TRBV6-1 to TRBJ2-3; D is unresolved. Trimming removed 6 bases from V and 6 bases from J, with 10 bases in between. Germline CDR1 and CDR2: MNHNS and SASEGT. CDR3 size: 12 residues.

The V gene is TRBV6-2 or TRBV6-3, the J gene TRBJ2-3, with TRBD2 identical over 7 bases. Germline V gene lookup returns CDR1 MNHEY and CDR2 SVGEGT. J lost 2 bases, V lost 6 bases, and 8 bases had no gene match. CDR3 size: 15 residues. The CDR3 sequence is CASRLAEVYTDTQYF. In DNA form, the CDR3 reads TGTGCCAGCAGGCTAGCGGAGGTCTACACAGATACGCAGTATTTT.

A remark on this clonotype: A much larger clone sits a single nucleotide away, making a read error possible. The rearrangement uses TRBV28 and TRBJ2-7, with TRBD2 identical over 8 bases. CDR1 is MDHEN, CDR2 SYDVKM, per germline. The CDR3 is 15 amino acids. The CDR3 region has the DNA TGTGCCAGCAGTGACCGACTAGCGTCCCCGAGGGAGCAGTGCTTC. Translated: CASSDRLASPREQCF. Looking up the rest from reference TRBV28 and TRBJ2-7 gives the full variable domain: DVKVTQSSRYLVKRTGEKVFLECVQDMDHENMFWYRQDPGLGLRLIYFSYDVKMKEKGDIPEGYSVSREKKERFSLILESASTNQTSMYLCASSDRLASPREQCFGPGTRLTVT.

The chain links TRBV15 to TRBJ1-1; weak D call: TRBD1 (6 bases). With 3 bases removed from V and 4 bases from J, the gap between germline ends came to 21 bases. The CDR3 covers 17 residues. CDR1 is LNHNV, CDR2 YYDKDF, per germline (reference sequence). This chain's CDR3 is CATSRGGQGTRGTEAFF. CDR3 DNA sequence: TGTGCCACCAGCAGGGGGGGCCAGGGGACCCGAGGCACTGAAGCTTTCTTT.

V and J are TRBV15 and TRBJ2-5, with 10 bases that match TRBD1. Per germline, CDR1 LNHNV and CDR2 YYDKDF (reference sequence). The CDR3 totals 16 residues. J was trimmed by 5 bases and V by 3 bases; bases with no gene match: 9. In DNA form, the CDR3 reads TGTGCCACCAGCAGGGCTCCCCCGGGACAGGGGGAGACCCAGTACTTC. Its protein product is CATSRAPPGQGETQYF.

The rearrangement uses TRBV20-1 and TRBJ2-7; 8 bases are a match to TRBD1. Germline CDR1 reads DFQATT; CDR2 reads SNEGSKA (reference sequence). The length of the CDR3 is 13 residues. This CDR3 reads CSHPGQASYEQYF. CDR3 in DNA: TGCAGCCACCCGGGACAGGCTTCCTACGAGCAGTACTTC.

This rearrangement joins TRBV6-1 to TRBJ1-1; no clear D. CDR3 size: 13 residues. CDR1 and CDR2 from the germline V gene are MNHNS and SASEGT. V lost 6 bases to trimming and J lost 5 bases, with 13 bases between them. The CDR3 DNA is TGTGCCAGCAGAGGGATTTGGGGAACTGAAGCTTTCTTT. It translates to CASRGIWGTEAFF.

The chain joins TRBV4-2 to TRBJ2-1; D uncertain. The germline CDR1 and CDR2 sequences are LGHNA and YNFKEQ. This CDR3 has 17 amino acids. V lost 0 bases, J lost 5 bases, and 17 bases lay in between. CDR3 loop: CASSQEGLGEPHNEQFF. The CDR3 DNA reads as TGTGCCAGCAGCCAAGAAGGGTTGGGTGAGCCCCACAATGAGCAGTTCTTC.

This chain links TRBV11-3 with TRBJ2-7; D possibly corresponds to TRBD1 (5 bases). Trimming took off 5 bases at V and 2 bases at J, with 16 bases between the two ends. This CDR3 is built from 15 residues. Per germline, CDR1 SGHNT and CDR2 YENEEA. CDR3: CASSPGHDLTYEQYF. The CDR3 bases are TGTGCCAGCAGCCCAGGACACGACTTAACCTACGAGCAGTACTTC.

This clonotype occurred a few times. This rearrangement joins TRBV28 to TRBJ2-7, with TRBD2 matching over 10 bases. Germline values: CDR1 MDHEN, CDR2 SYDVKM. J lost 3 bases, V lost 5 bases, and 7 bases had no gene match. This CDR3 spans 15 amino acids. CDR3 region: CASSVLAGVRYEQYF. DNA of the CDR3: TGTGCCAGCAGTGTTCTAGCGGGAGTGCGCTACGAGCAGTACTTC.

The chain is built from TRBV7-2 and TRBJ2-5; D is perhaps TRBD2 (6 bases). Trimming pared 4 bases from V and 5 bases from J, leaving 8 bases between. The CDR3 sequence is 12 residues long. In germline, CDR1 is SGHTA, CDR2 FQGNSA. The CDR3, as DNA: TGTGCCAGCAGCTGGGGGGTGGAGACCCAGTACTTC. Protein product: CASSWGVETQYF. Supplemented by reference TRBV7-2 and TRBJ2-5, the full variable domain reads GAGVSQSPSNKVTEKGKDVELRCDPISGHTALYWYRQSLGQGLEFLIYFQGNSAPDKSGLPSDRFSAERTGGSVSTLTIQRTQQEDSAVYLCASSWGVETQYFGPGTRLLVL.

On this clonotype: One end of the junction does not line up with germline, which may come from a read error. The rearrangement uses TRBV28 and TRBJ2-5; a possible D gene is TRBD2 (6 bases). Germline-derived CDR1 and CDR2 are MDHEN and SYDVKM. The CDR3 sequence is 14 residues long. The CDR3 region has the DNA TGTGCCAGCAGTTTTATCGACCCACGGGAGACCAAGTACTTC. This sequence encodes CASSFIDPRETKYF.

The chain couples TRBV3-1 to TRBJ1-2; a weak D match, TRBD1 (6 bases). The CDR3 runs 15 residues. CDR1 is LGHDT, CDR2 YNNKEL, per germline (reference sequence). V lost 2 bases and J lost 4, with 14 bases in between. The CDR3 loop reads CASSQFRTAAYGYTF. The CDR3 DNA is TGTGCCAGCAGCCAATTTAGGACAGCCGCCTATGGCTACACCTTC.

This clonotype has a handful of counts. The chain is built from TRBV20-1 and TRBJ2-7; D unresolved. Germline CDR1 is DFQATT and CDR2 is SNEGSKA (reference sequence). Deletions cut 0 bases from V and 0 bases from J, with 9 bases between. The length of the CDR3 is 14 residues. The CDR3 bases are TGCAGTGCTAGAGATCTCGACCGCTCCTACGAGCAGTACTTC. Protein product: CSARDLDRSYEQYF.

This clonotype came up once. The gene calls are TRBV12-5 and TRBJ2-1, with 9 bases that match TRBD1. The CDR3 runs to 14 residues. J lost 6 bases, V lost 6 bases, and 6 bases had no gene match. Germline V CDR1 and CDR2: LGHNT, FRNRAP. The DNA of the CDR3 is TGTGCTAGTGGCACCGGGACAGGGAGCAATGAGCAGTTCTTC. It codes for CASGTGTGSNEQFF. Full variable domain (missing parts from reference TRBV12-5 and TRBJ2-1): DARVTQTPRHKVTEMGQEVTMRCQPILGHNTVFWYRQTMMQGLELLAYFRNRAPLDDSGMPKDRFSAEMPDATLATLKIQPSEPRDSAVYFCASGTGTGSNEQFFGPGTRLTVL.

This clonotype came up a few times. The rearrangement joins TRBV25-1 to TRBJ2-5, with D perhaps matching TRBD1 or TRBD2 (6 bases each). The V and J ends lost 6 bases and 5 bases respectively, with 22 bases between them. In germline, CDR1 is MGHDK, CDR2 SYGVNS. There are 16 residues in the CDR3. The CDR3 sequence is CASSDTNLGAGETQYF. The CDR3 nucleotides are TGTGCCAGCAGCGACACAAACCTGGGGGCGGGGGAGACCCAGTACTTC.

This clonotype was observed a few times. The CDR3 DNA reads TGTGCCAGCAGCCCACAGGTTAGCAATCAGCCCCAGCATTTT. Translated, it gives CASSPQVSNQPQHF. The chain uses TRBV11-2 and TRBJ1-5; a possible D gene is TRBD1 (5 bases). V was pared by 5 bases and J by 0 bases, with 8 bases between. The CDR3 has 14 residues. The germline V gene has CDR1 SGHAT and CDR2 FQNNGV.

The gene calls are TRBV7-6 and TRBJ2-1, with 7 bases lining up with TRBD2. This CDR3 contains 15 residues. With V trimmed by 0 bases and J by 8 bases, 7 bases remained unmatched. Germline V gene sequence: CDR1 SGHVS, CDR2 FNYEAQ. The DNA of the CDR3 is TGTGCCAGCAGCTTAGCTGGGCGGGCGGGGGATGAGCAGTTCTTC. Its translation: CASSLAGRAGDEQFF.

This clonotype was observed a single time. This may arise from a read error, as a much more abundant clone is one base away. The chain links TRBV6-6 to TRBJ1-1; no firm D call. CDR1 is MNHNY, CDR2 SVGAGI, per germline (reference sequence). This CDR3 region has 13 residues. CDR3 coding DNA: TGTGACAGCAGTTACTCGGCAGACACTGAAGCTTTCTTT. As protein: CDSSYSADTEAFF.

This clonotype appeared many times. The chain uses TRBV6-1 and TRBJ1-2; D might be TRBD1 (6 bases). In germline, CDR1 is MNHNS, CDR2 SASEGT. CDR3 size: 11 residues. V lost 6 bases and J lost 6, with 8 bases in between. DNA for the CDR3: TGTGCCAGCAGGTACAGGGATGGCTACACCTTC. The encoded protein is CASRYRDGYTF.

Comment on this clonotype: Being one base from a much bigger clone, this may be a read error. The chain joins TRBV7-9 to TRBJ2-3; D is possibly TRBD1 or TRBD2 (6 bases each). This CDR3 comprises 13 residues. Germline V CDR1 and CDR2: SEHNR, FQNEAQ (reference sequence). CDR3 nucleotides: TGTGCCAGCAAACCCGGGGGCGTAGATATGCAGTATTTT. It yields the protein CASKPGGVDMQYF.

This clonotype was counted a few times. The chain is built from TRBV5-1 and TRBJ1-2, with unresolved D. This CDR3 comprises 16 residues. Per the germline V gene, CDR1 is SGHRS and CDR2 is YFSETQ. V lost 3 bases and J lost 2, with 17 bases in between. CDR3 sequence (DNA): TGCGCCAGCAGCTGGGGTCTCTCGGCAGACAACTATGGCTACACCTTC. Translating it yields CASSWGLSADNYGYTF. Filled out from reference TRBV5-1 and TRBJ1-2, the complete variable domain reads KAGVTQTPRYLIKTRGQQVTLSCSPISGHRSVSWYQQTPGQGLQFLFEYFSETQRNKGNFPGRFSGRQFSNSRSEMNVSTLELGDSALYLCASSWGLSADNYGYTFGSGTRLTVV.

A word on this clonotype: The germline gene is not matched at one end of the junction; a read error may be the cause. The genes are TRBV25-1 and TRBJ1-2; D gene uncertain. The CDR3 is 15 residues long. CDR1 MGHDK and CDR2 SYGVNS come from the germline V gene. CDR3 amino acids: CASSMNKGANYGYTF. CDR3 in DNA: TGCGCCAGCAGTATGAATAAAGGAGCTAACTATGGCTACACCTTC.

The chain joins TRBV20-1 to TRBJ2-7; 8 bases match TRBD2. Germline V gene lookup returns CDR1 DFQATT and CDR2 SNEGSKA (reference sequence). J lost 0 bases, V lost 3 bases, and 7 bases had no gene match. This CDR3 comprises 15 residues. CDR3 DNA: TGCAGTGCTAGTGGGACTAGAGGGAGCTCCTACGAGCAGTACTTC. It specifies CSASGTRGSSYEQYF.

This clonotype was seen just once. Just one base apart from a much larger clone, this may be a read error. The genes are TRBV28 and TRBJ1-2; no definite D call. Germline V gives CDR1 MDHEN, CDR2 SYDVKM. CDR3 length: 14 amino acids. V was shortened by 2 bases and J by 4 bases, with 11 bases between the two germline ends. The CDR3 protein is CASSLGEQSYGYTF. CDR3 nucleotides: TGTGCCAGCAGTTTAGGAGAGCAGAGCTATGGCTACACCTTC.

This clonotype was seen a few times. The gene calls are TRBV7-6 and TRBJ2-3; 7 nucleotides agree with TRBD2. CDR1 and CDR2 from the germline V gene are SGHVS and FNYEAQ. Trimming took 5 bases from V and 0 from J; bases not matched to a gene: 5. The CDR3 contains 15 residues. The CDR3 nucleotides read TGTGCCAGCAGCCGCGGGGGTGTCAGCACAGATACGCAGTATTTT. Its translation: CASSRGGVSTDTQYF. Based on the CDR3 plus reference TRBV7-6 and TRBJ2-3, the full variable domain is GAGVSQSPRYKVTKRGQDVALRCDPISGHVSLYWYRQALGQGPEFLTYFNYEAQQDKSGLPNDRFSAERPEGSISTLTIQRTEQRDSAMYRCASSRGGVSTDTQYFGPGTRLTVL.